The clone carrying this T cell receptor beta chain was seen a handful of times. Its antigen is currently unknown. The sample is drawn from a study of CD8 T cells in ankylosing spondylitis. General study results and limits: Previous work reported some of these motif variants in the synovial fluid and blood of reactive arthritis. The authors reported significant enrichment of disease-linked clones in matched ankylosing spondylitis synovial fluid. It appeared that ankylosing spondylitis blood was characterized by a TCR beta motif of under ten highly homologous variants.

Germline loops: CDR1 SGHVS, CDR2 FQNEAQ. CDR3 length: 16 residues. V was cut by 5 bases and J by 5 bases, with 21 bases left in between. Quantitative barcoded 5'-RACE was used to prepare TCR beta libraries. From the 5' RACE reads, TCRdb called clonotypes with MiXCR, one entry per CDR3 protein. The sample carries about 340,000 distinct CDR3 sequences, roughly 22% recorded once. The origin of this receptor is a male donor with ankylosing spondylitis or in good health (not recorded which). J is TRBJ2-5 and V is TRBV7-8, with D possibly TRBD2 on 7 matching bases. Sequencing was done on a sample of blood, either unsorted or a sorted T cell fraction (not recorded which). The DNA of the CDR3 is TGTGCCAGCAGCACTCCTTGGGGGGGGGCCGATGAGACCCAGTACTTC. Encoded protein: CASSTPWGGADETQYF.